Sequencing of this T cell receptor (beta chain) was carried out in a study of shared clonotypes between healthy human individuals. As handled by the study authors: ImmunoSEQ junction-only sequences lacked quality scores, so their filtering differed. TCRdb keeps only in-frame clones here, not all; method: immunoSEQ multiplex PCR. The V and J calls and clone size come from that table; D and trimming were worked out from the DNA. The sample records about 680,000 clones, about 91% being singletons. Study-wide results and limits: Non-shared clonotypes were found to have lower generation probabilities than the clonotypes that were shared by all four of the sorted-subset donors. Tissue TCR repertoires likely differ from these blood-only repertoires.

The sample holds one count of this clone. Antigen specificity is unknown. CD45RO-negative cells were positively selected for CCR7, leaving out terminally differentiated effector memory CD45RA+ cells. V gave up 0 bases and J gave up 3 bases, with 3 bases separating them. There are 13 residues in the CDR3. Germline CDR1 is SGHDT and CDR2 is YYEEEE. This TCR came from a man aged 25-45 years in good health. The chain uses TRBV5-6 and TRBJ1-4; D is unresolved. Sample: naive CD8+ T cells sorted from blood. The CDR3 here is CASSLASNEKLFF. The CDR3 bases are TGTGCCAGCAGCTTGGCTTCTAATGAAAAACTGTTTTTT. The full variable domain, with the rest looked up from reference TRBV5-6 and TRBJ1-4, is DAGVTQSPTHLIKTRGQQVTLRCSPKSGHDTVSWYQQALGQGPQFIFQYYEEEERQRGNFPDRFSGHQFPNYSSELNVNALLLGDSALYLCASSLASNEKLFFGSGTQLSVL.